Listed below are T cell receptor beta chains from one sample, sequenced in a study of blood T cells in healthy people across ages. TCRdb used MiXCR to reprocess the 5' RACE reads, holding one entry per CDR3 protein. The sample shows about 840,000 distinct CDR3 sequences, almost 30% of them seen only once. These data also formed part of another study, on T cells of mothers and their children.

Sequencing used blood. The origin of the receptors is a woman in her thirties or forties in good health. Both conserved end residues are part of each CDR3. The D gene is left open where the match is weak. Expanded clones get a size class; other rows say once, few or many, or leave the size out.

abundance	v_gene	j_gene	d_gene	CDR3nt	CDR3aa
few	TRBV20-1	TRBJ1-5	TRBD1	TGCAGTGCTAGAGTTTACGAGACAGGGCGGGATCAGCCCCAGCATTTT	CSARVYETGRDQPQHF
many	TRBV15	TRBJ2-1	TRBD2	TGTGCCACCAGCAGCCTCCTAGCGGGAGCATACAATGAGCAGTTCTTC	CATSSLLAGAYNEQFF
NA	TRBV12-3/TRBV12-4	TRBJ2-4	NA	TGTGCCAGCAGTTTCCGGGCAGGTTCAAACATGCAGTACTTC	CASSFRAGSNMQYF
few	TRBV7-9	TRBJ1-2	NA	TGTGCCAGCAGCCGAGGGGACCCTAACCATGGCTACACCTTC	CASSRGDPNHGYTF
many	TRBV20-1	TRBJ2-5	TRBD2	TGCAGTGCTAGTGTGGTAGCGGGGGAAGAGACCCAGTACTTC	CSASVVAGEETQYF
few	TRBV12-3/TRBV12-4	TRBJ2-1	NA	TGTGCCAGCACCAAACACGCCTACAGAGCCAATGAGCAGTTCTTC	CASTKHAYRANEQFF
few	TRBV28	TRBJ2-1	TRBD2	TGTGCCAGCAGTTTACCTAGGGGGACTAGCGGGGGGGCGTCCTACAATGAGCAGTTCTTT	CASSLPRGTSGGASYNEQFF
NA	TRBV6-1	TRBJ1-2	NA	TGTGCCAGCAGTCCCCGGTCCGACGGGGGCTACACCTTC	CASSPRSDGGYTF
many	TRBV28	TRBJ2-7	TRBD1	TGTGCCAGCAGAAATCCCGGGACAGGGTACTACGAGCAGTACTTC	CASRNPGTGYYEQYF
NA	TRBV4-3	TRBJ1-4	NA	TGCGCCAGCAGCCCCCGAACCGGGACGAGAAATGAAAAACTGTTTTTT	CASSPRTGTRNEKLFF
NA	TRBV12-3/TRBV12-4	TRBJ1-1	NA	TGTGCCAGCGGACCGGGAGGCAGTCCCCCTGAAGCTTTCTTT	CASGPGGSPPEAFF
NA	TRBV5-1	TRBJ2-5	TRBD1	TGCGCCAGCAGCTCTTTTGGACAGGACCAAGAGACCCAGTACTTC	CASSSFGQDQETQYF
many	TRBV4-1	TRBJ2-7	NA	TGCGCCAGCAGCCAAGATGTCCGGGGGTCCTACGAGCAGTACTTC	CASSQDVRGSYEQYF
many	TRBV4-3	TRBJ1-1	NA	TGCGCCAGCAGCCAAGTGTCAGGAAGGGGCACTGAAGCTTTCTTT	CASSQVSGRGTEAFF
many	TRBV20-1	TRBJ1-4	NA	TGCAGTGCTAGCGGGACTGAGACAACTAATGAAAAACTGTTTTTT	CSASGTETTNEKLFF
NA	TRBV6-1	TRBJ2-7	TRBD1	TGTGCCAGCACGGGACAGGGGTTCTACGAGCAGTACTTC	CASTGQGFYEQYF
few	TRBV27	TRBJ1-5	NA	TGTGCCAGCGCGGATAGAAGCAATCAGCCCCAGCATTTT	CASADRSNQPQHF
NA	TRBV3-1	TRBJ2-5	TRBD2	TGTGCCACACGCCCGGGTGCGGGGGAAGGGACCCAGTACTTC	CATRPGAGEGTQYF
few	TRBV7-9	TRBJ1-2	TRBD1	TGTGCCAGCAGCTTAAAAGGGACAGGGGCCTACTATGGCTACACCTTC	CASSLKGTGAYYGYTF
few	TRBV14	TRBJ2-3	NA	TGTGCCAGCAGCCAGCAACGGGGAACCCTAACAGATACGCAGTATTTT	CASSQQRGTLTDTQYF
NA	TRBV7-2	TRBJ2-1	TRBD2	TGTGCCAGCAGCTTAGCCACTAGCGGGGGTTATGAGCAGTTCTTC	CASSLATSGGYEQFF
NA	TRBV5-1	TRBJ1-1	NA	TGCGCCAGCAGCACGGGCCAGCTTCTTGCTGAAGCTTTCTTT	CASSTGQLLAEAFF
NA	TRBV12-5	TRBJ2-7	TRBD1	TGTGCTAGTGGTTTATCCGGGACAGGCAAATACGAGCGGTACTTC	CASGLSGTGKYERYF
NA	TRBV4-1	TRBJ1-6	TRBD1	TGCGCCAGCAGTGGGTTTGGACAGGGTGGTGTGGATAATTCACCCCTCCACTTT	CASSGFGQGGVDNSPLHF
many	TRBV6-6	TRBJ1-2	TRBD1	TGTGCCAGCAGTGGGCGGACAGGGGGAATTTCTGGCTACACCTTC	CASSGRTGGISGYTF
NA	TRBV9	TRBJ1-1	NA	TGTGCCAGCAGCGTAGATGAAGGGAACACTGAAGCTTTCTTT	CASSVDEGNTEAFF
NA	TRBV10-2	TRBJ1-5	NA	TGCGCCAGCACCCACGAGGTGAATCAGCCCCAGCATTTT	CASTHEVNQPQHF
few	TRBV20-1	TRBJ1-1	TRBD1	TGCAGTGCTAGAGAGATGGGACAGCAAGCACTCCTGAACACTGAAGCTTTCTTT	CSAREMGQQALLNTEAFF
many	TRBV2	TRBJ2-7	NA	TGTGCCAGCAGTGAAGGGCAGGGCACGAACGAGCAGTACTTC	CASSEGQGTNEQYF
few	TRBV27	TRBJ1-1	NA	TGTGCCAGCAGGACTCCAAATGGAGCTTTCTTT	CASRTPNGAFF
NA	TRBV20-1	TRBJ2-6	NA	TGCAGTGCTAGCAACTACCTGGCTGGGGCCAACGTCCGGACTTTC	CSASNYLAGANVRTF
NA	TRBV10-3	TRBJ1-3	NA	TGTGCCTCGGAGGGGATGGGGAACACCATATATTTT	CASEGMGNTIYF
many	TRBV20-1	TRBJ2-7	TRBD2	TGCAGTGCTAGAGATTCGGGGACTAGCGGGGGGTACGAGCAGTACTTC	CSARDSGTSGGYEQYF
NA	TRBV5-1	TRBJ2-1	TRBD1	TGCGCCAGCAGCTTTGGGCAGGTGTCAGGGACAGGGCTAACCTACAATGAGCAGTTCTTC	CASSFGQVSGTGLTYNEQFF
few	TRBV6-5	TRBJ1-5	NA	TGTGCCAGCAGCCCCAGGGGAAATTGGGATCAGCCCCAGCATTTT	CASSPRGNWDQPQHF
few	TRBV5-1	TRBJ1-1	TRBD1	TGCGCCAGCAGCTCCCAGACAGGGATGAACACTGAAGCTTTCTTT	CASSSQTGMNTEAFF